These T cell receptor beta chains were read from a single sample in a study of blood T cell repertoires in COVID-19. TCRdb's table, derived via immunoSEQ multiplex PCR, lists solely in-frame clones and lacks some. The profile covers 70,000 to 90,000 clones, with 83% appearing a single time and 15% to 20% taken by the ten largest. The sequencing sample was made of peripheral blood. These receptors were collected from a woman over 75 with acute or convalescent COVID-19. CDR3s include the opening cysteine and the closing phenylalanine or tryptophan. A D gene is named only where the DNA matches it firmly. Clone size is not always given. Where it is, it says once, few, many or a class for expanded clones.

v_call clone_size d_call cdr3_aa
TRBV2 NA TRBD2 CASNREGPSYNEQFF
TRBV7-2 NA TRBD1 CASSSDRGWGQPQHF
TRBV27 NA NA CASSRGSHAFF
TRBV19 NA TRBD1 CASSRRGTGANEQYF
TRBV30 few TRBD1 CASTGVPGNEQFF
TRBV28 NA TRBD1 CASAQGAYGYTF
TRBV2 NA TRBD2 CASSVAKGLAGANEQFF
TRBV29-1 NA TRBD1 CSGGGQRNTEAFF
TRBV7-8 NA NA CASSLHSNYGYTF
TRBV14 once TRBD2 CASSLTGTSFNNEQFF
TRBV10-3 NA NA CAIRQGGRDTEAFF
TRBV9 NA NA CASSVSLYNEQFF
TRBV9 once NA CASSVAEGSYEQYF
TRBV3-1/TRBV3-2 NA NA CASSLRGANTGELFF
TRBV11-2 once TRBD1 CASSRDSNTEAFF
TRBV7-3 few TRBD2 CASSSGLAGALGEQFF
TRBV24-1 NA TRBD1 CATSPAGQVNEQFF
TRBV27 NA TRBD1 CASSLYDRGTWNSPLHF
TRBV18 once TRBD1 CASLPGTANTEAFF
TRBV19 NA NA CASSPLIQDSPLHF
TRBV24-1 NA TRBD1 CATSDGTGNEKLFF
TRBV6-6 NA NA CASSPGWGGATVDKNIQYF
TRBV11-2 NA NA CASSLAQGIGELFF
TRBV27 NA TRBD2 CASSRPSGRGGELFF
TRBV5-4 NA NA CASSLGGTSTDTQYF
TRBV28 NA NA CASSLGRGYNQPQHF
TRBV19 NA TRBD1 CASSVPQGRYGYTF
TRBV19 NA NA CASSMIGVANSPLHF
TRBV3-1/TRBV3-2 once NA CASSQNPGSNQPQHF
TRBV14 NA TRBD1 CASSRIGQGNTEAFF
TRBV5-1 NA TRBD1 CASRDQDRGIGYTF
TRBV29-1 NA TRBD2 CSVAGTSGGPDTQYF
TRBV30 NA NA CAWSVFDNEQFF
TRBV4-1 NA TRBD1 CASSQTLTSGTGNTGELFF
TRBV10-3 NA TRBD1 CAISESARDRVNSPLHF
TRBV9 many TRBD1 CASSVSGTGRETQYF
TRBV7-2 NA NA CASSRHFASRSSYNEQFF
TRBV3-1/TRBV3-2 NA NA CASSQYQSSSYNSPLHF
TRBV11-3 NA TRBD1 CASSHTGGWQYF
TRBV11-3 NA NA CASSLYQSSEGEQFF
TRBV10-3 NA TRBD1 CASGTDSNQPQHF